What follows are 9 T cell receptor beta chains derived from one specimen sequenced in a study of T cells in Graves' hyperthyroidism and ophthalmopathy (dated by TCRdb to about 2019). Library creation used multiplex PCR. The run used an Illumina HiSeq 2000. The TCR beta CDR3 regions were amplified from the RNA transcripts. The TCR CDR3 was subjected to a first round of RT-PCR using the HTBI primer set and the Qiagen OneStep RT-PCR kit. The public reads were quality trimmed at Q25 with fastp and then assembled into clones with MiXCR by TCRdb, keeping productive beta chains. Each record represents a unique CDR3 protein, reported with the most common genes and DNA among its rows. In all, the sample holds more than 550,000 distinct CDR3 sequences, and around 15% of those were seen once. The leading ten clones occupy roughly a sixth of the sample. Sequencing was performed on blood. The receptors stem from a man between 50 and 59 years old with Graves' hyperthyroidism.

The sample holds a few counts of this clonotype. V usage is TRBV20-1 and J usage is TRBJ2-1, with 10 bases identical to TRBD2. Trimming at V came to 3 bases and at J to 1 base, leaving 6 bases not matched to a gene. Germline V CDR1 and CDR2: DFQATT, SNEGSKA (reference sequence). CDR3 length equals 16 residues. The CDR3 reads CSASLRTSGSYNEQFF. The CDR3 region has the DNA TGCAGTGCTAGCCTCCGGACTAGCGGATCCTACAATGAGCAGTTCTTC.

This clonotype was observed at least ten times. V is TRBV28 and J is TRBJ1-1; 8 bases fit TRBD1. V was pared by 4 bases and J by 6 bases, with 7 bases of the junction left unmatched. CDR3 length: 14 residues. CDR1 MDHEN and CDR2 SYDVKM come from the germline V gene. Here the CDR3 DNA reads TGTGCCAGCAGTTCGCCGACAGGGGTATCTGAAGCTTTCTTT. It translates to CASSSPTGVSEAFF.

Here the CDR3 DNA reads TGCAGTGCTAGAAGACAGGGGATGGGGGAAAAACTGTTTTTT. This encodes CSARRQGMGEKLFF. The chain uses TRBV20-1 and TRBJ1-4; 8 bases are a match to TRBD1. Germline V gene lookup returns CDR1 DFQATT and CDR2 SNEGSKA (reference sequence). V lost 2 bases and J lost 8; bases outside the gene matches: 7. This CDR3 has 14 amino acids.

This clonotype was recorded at least ten times. This rearrangement joins TRBV4-2 to TRBJ2-5; the match to TRBD2 covers 9 bases. The ends lost 1 base at V and 2 bases at J; junction bases unmatched: 5. CDR1 is LGHNA, CDR2 YNFKEQ, per germline. CDR3 length: 16 residues. The CDR3 bases are TGTGCCAGCAGCCAAGGCAATAGCGGGGGACAAGAGACCCAGTACTTC. This sequence encodes CASSQGNSGGQETQYF.

The chain has TRBV19 and TRBJ2-7, with 12 bases matching TRBD1. This CDR3 comprises 18 residues. After removal of 2 bases from V and 2 bases from J, the junction contained 10 bases not matched to a gene. CDR1 and CDR2 (germline): LNHDA, SQIVND (reference sequence). CDR3 coding DNA: TGTGCCAGTAGTATATCCGGGACAGGGGGCGCTGGGACCTACGAGCAGTACTTC. Its translation: CASSISGTGGAGTYEQYF.

In its sample, this clonotype was seen once. This rearrangement joins TRBV6-1 to TRBJ1-2; D is perhaps TRBD1 (5 bases). Trimming shortened V by 4 bases and J by 2 bases, and 20 bases separated the two germline ends. Per the germline V gene, CDR1 is MNHNS and CDR2 is SASEGT. This CDR3 contains 17 residues. The CDR3 here is CASSARQWGITNYGYTF. The CDR3 coding sequence is TGTGCCAGCAGTGCACGACAGTGGGGCATCACGAACTATGGCTACACCTTC.

This clonotype was detected ten times or more. The chain uses TRBV10-3 and TRBJ1-6; D possibly corresponds to TRBD1 (6 bases). This CDR3 region has 17 residues. CDR1 and CDR2 from the germline V gene are ENHRY and SYGVKD. Trimming pared 0 bases from V and 5 bases from J, leaving 14 bases between. CDR3: CAISESRGADNNSPLHF. CDR3 nucleotides: TGTGCCATCAGTGAGTCGAGGGGGGCAGATAATAATTCACCCCTCCACTTT.

This clonotype has a single count. CDR3 loop: CASSHSRGDEQFF. CDR3 DNA: TGTGCCAGCTCCCATAGCAGGGGAGATGAGCAGTTCTTC. This chain joins TRBV27 and TRBJ2-1; tentative D call: TRBD1 (6 bases). Germline V gives CDR1 MNHEY, CDR2 SMNVEV (reference sequence). The CDR3 covers 13 residues. Trimming removed 8 bases at V and 8 bases at J, with 16 bases between.

This clonotype was observed a few times. Without the conserved terminal phenylalanine or tryptophan, this CDR3 likely stems from a read error. The chain combines TRBV29-1 with TRBJ1-2, with D hard to call. V gave up 2 bases and J gave up 8 bases, with 6 bases separating them. The CDR3 has 10 amino acids. CDR1 is SQVTM and CDR2 is ANQGSEA in the germline V gene. The CDR3 spells CSVELLGYTL. The CDR3 nucleotides are TGCAGCGTTGAACTACTGGGCTACACCCTC.